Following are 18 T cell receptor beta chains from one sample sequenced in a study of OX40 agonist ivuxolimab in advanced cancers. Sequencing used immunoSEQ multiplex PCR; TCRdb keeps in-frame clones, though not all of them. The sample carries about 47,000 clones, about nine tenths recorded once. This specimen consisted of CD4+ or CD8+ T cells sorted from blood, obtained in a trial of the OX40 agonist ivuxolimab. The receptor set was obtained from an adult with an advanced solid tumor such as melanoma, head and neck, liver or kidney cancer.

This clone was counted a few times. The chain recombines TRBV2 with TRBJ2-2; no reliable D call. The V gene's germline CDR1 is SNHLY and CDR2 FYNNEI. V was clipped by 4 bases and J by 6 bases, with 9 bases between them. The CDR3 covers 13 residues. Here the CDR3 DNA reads TGTGCCAGCAGTGTTTTCCCGGCCGGGGAGCTGTTTTTT. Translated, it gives CASSVFPAGELFF.

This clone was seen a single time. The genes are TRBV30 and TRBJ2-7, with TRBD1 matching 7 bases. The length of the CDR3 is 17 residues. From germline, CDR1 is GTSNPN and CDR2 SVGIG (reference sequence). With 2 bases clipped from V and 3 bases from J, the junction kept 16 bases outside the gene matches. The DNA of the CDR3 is TGTGCCTGGAGTCGAAGCCGGACCGGGACAGCGGACTACGAGCAGTACTTC. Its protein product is CAWSRSRTGTADYEQYF.

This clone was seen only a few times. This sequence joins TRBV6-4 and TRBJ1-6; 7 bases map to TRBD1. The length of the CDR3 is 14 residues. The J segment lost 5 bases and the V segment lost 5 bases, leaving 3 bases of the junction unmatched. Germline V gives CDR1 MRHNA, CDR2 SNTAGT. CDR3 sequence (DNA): TGTGCCAGCAGTACCGGGACAGATAATTCACCCCTCCACTTT. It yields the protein CASSTGTDNSPLHF.

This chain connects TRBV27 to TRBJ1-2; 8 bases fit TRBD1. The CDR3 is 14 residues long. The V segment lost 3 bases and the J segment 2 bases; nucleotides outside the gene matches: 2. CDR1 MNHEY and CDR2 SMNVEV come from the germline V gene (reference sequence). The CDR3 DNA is TGTGCCAGCAGTTTGAACAGGGGGAACTATGGCTACACCTTC. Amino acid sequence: CASSLNRGNYGYTF.

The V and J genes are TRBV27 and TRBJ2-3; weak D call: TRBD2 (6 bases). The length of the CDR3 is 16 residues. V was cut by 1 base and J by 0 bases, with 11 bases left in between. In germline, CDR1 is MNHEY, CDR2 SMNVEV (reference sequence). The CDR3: CASSLYGGASTDTQYF. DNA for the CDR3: TGTGCCAGCAGTTTATACGGGGGAGCTAGCACAGATACGCAGTATTTT.

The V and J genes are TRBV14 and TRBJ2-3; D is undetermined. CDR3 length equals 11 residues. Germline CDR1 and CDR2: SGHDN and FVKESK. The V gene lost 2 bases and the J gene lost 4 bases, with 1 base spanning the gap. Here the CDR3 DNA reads TGTGCCAGCAGCCAATCAGATACGCAGTATTTT. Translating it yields CASSQSDTQYF. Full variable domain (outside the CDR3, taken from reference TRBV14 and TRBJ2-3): EAGVTQFPSHSVIEKGQTVTLRCDPISGHDNLYWYRRVMGKEIKFLLHFVKESKQDESGMPNNRFLAERTGGTYSTLKVQPAELEDSGVYFCASSQSDTQYFGPGTRLTVL.

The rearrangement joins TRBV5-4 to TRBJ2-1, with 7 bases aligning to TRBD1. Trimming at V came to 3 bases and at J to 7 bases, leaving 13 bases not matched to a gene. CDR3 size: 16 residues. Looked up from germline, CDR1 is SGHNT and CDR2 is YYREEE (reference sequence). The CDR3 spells CASSYTTGSVGNEQFF. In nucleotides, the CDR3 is TGTGCCAGCAGCTACACGACAGGGTCAGTAGGAAATGAGCAGTTCTTC. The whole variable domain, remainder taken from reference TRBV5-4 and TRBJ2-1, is ETGVTQSPTHLIKTRGQQVTLRCSSQSGHNTVSWYQQALGQGPQFIFQYYREEENGRGNFPPRFSGLQFPNYSSELNVNALELDDSALYLCASSYTTGSVGNEQFFGPGTRLTVL.

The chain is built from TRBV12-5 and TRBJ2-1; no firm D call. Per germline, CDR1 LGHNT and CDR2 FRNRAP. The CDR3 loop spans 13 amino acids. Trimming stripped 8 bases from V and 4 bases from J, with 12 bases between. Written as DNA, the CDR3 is TGTGCTAGTAGTGAACAGTTATACAATGAGCAGTTCTTC. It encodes CASSEQLYNEQFF.

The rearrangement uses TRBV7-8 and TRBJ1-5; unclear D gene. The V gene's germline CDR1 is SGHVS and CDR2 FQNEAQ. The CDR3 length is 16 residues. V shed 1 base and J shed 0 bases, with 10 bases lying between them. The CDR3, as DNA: TGTGCCAGCAGCTTAGGGTGGGGAGATAGCAATCAGCCCCAGCATTTT. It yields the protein CASSLGWGDSNQPQHF. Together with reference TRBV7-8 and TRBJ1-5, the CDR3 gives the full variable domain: GAGVSQSPRYKVAKRGQDVALRCDPISGHVSLFWYQQALGQGPEFLTYFQNEAQLDKSGLPSDRFFAERPEGSVSTLKIQRTQQEDSAVYLCASSLGWGDSNQPQHFGDGTRLSIL.

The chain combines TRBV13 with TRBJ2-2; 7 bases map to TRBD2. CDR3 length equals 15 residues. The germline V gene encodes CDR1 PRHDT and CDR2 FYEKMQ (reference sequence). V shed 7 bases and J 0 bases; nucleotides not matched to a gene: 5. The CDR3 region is CASTRDYSNTGELFF. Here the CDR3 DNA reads TGTGCCAGCACACGGGACTACTCGAACACCGGGGAGCTGTTTTTT.

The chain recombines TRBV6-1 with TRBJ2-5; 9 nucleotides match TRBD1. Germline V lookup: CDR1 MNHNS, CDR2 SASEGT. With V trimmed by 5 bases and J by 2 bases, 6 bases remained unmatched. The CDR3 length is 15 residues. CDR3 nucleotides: TGTGCCAGCAGTCGACAGGGGGTAGCTCAAGAGACCCAGTACTTC. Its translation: CASSRQGVAQETQYF.

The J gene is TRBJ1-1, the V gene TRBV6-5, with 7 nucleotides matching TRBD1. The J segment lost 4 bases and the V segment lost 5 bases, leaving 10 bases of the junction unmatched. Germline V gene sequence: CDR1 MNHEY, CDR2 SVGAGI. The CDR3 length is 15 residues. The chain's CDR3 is CASSVYRGGGTEAFF. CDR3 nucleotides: TGTGCCAGCAGTGTCTACAGGGGAGGAGGCACTGAAGCTTTCTTT.

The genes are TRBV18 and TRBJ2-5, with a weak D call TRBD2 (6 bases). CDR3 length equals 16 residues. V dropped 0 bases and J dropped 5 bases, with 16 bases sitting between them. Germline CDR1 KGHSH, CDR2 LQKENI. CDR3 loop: CASSPPGEEAMETQYF. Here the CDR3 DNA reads TGTGCCAGCTCACCACCGGGGGAGGAAGCTATGGAGACCCAGTACTTC.

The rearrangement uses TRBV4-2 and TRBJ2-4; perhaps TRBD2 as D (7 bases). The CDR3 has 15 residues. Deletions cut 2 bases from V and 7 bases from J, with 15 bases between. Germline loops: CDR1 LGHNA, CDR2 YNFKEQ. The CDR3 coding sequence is TGTGCCAGCAGCCAAAATCCGGGGGGCGCGAACATTCAGTACTTC. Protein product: CASSQNPGGANIQYF.

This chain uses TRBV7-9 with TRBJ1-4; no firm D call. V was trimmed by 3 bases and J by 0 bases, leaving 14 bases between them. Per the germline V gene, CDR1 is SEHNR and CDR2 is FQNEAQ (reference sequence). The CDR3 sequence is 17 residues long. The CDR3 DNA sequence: TGTGCCAGCAGCTTGGGAGTGACTATTGCAACTAATGAAAAACTGTTTTTT. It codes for CASSLGVTIATNEKLFF. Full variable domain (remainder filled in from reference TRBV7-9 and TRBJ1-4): DTGVSQNPRHKITKRGQNVTFRCDPISEHNRLYWYRQTLGQGPEFLTYFQNEAQLEKSRLLSDRFSAERPKGSFSTLEIQRTEQGDSAMYLCASSLGVTIATNEKLFFGSGTQLSVL.

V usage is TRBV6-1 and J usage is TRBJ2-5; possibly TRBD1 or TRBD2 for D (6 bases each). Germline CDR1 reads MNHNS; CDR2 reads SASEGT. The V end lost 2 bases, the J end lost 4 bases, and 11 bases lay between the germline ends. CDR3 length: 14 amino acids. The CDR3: CASSEFGGRETQYF. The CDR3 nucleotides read TGTGCCAGCAGTGAATTCGGGGGCAGAGAGACCCAGTACTTC.

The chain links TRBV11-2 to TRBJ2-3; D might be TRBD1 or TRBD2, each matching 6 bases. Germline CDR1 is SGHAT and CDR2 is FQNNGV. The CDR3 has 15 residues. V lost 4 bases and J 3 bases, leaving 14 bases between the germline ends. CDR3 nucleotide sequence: TGTGCCAGCAGCTCTCAACAGGGAGGTACAGATACGCAGTATTTT. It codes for CASSSQQGGTDTQYF.

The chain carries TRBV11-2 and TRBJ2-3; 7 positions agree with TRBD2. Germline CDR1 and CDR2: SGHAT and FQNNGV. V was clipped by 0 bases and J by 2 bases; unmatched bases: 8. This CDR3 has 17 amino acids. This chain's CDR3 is CASSLDRSGDLTDTQYF. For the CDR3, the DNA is TGTGCCAGCAGCTTAGATCGGAGCGGGGACCTCACAGATACGCAGTATTTT.